The 25 T cell receptor beta chains in this list originate from one sample, sequenced in a study of memory CD4+ T cells and cytomegalovirus serostatus. This table comes from immunoSEQ multiplex PCR, and its TCRdb copy is limited to in-frame clones, with some not included. This table has some 47,000 clones, roughly 78% appearing once. Single viable CD3+CD4+CD8-CD45RO+ cells were sorted as the memory CD4+ T cells. Sequencing used memory CD4+ T cells from blood. The receptors were sampled from an adult in good health and CMV-seronegative.

The CDR3, as DNA: TGCGCCAGCAGCCACGTTGCACAGGATTATGGCTACACCTTC. As protein: CASSHVAQDYGYTF. V and J are TRBV4-3 and TRBJ1-2; D is possibly TRBD1 (5 bases). V dropped 3 bases and J dropped 5 bases, with 13 bases sitting between them. Germline V gene data show CDR1 as LGHNA and CDR2 as YSLEER. This CDR3 is built from 14 residues.

The CDR3 nucleotides are TGTGCCAGCAGCCCGGGAGGGGGCGCCTCCTACAATGAGCAGTTCTTC. Its protein is CASSPGGGASYNEQFF. V and J are TRBV5-6 and TRBJ2-1, with a possible D match to TRBD2 (8 bases). The CDR3 is 16 amino acids. V shed 4 bases and J shed 0 bases, with 14 bases lying between them. Germline-derived CDR1 and CDR2 are SGHDT and YYEEEE. Full variable domain (rest looked up from reference TRBV5-6 and TRBJ2-1): DAGVTQSPTHLIKTRGQQVTLRCSPKSGHDTVSWYQQALGQGPQFIFQYYEEEERQRGNFPDRFSGHQFPNYSSELNVNALLLGDSALYLCASSPGGGASYNEQFFGPGTRLTVL.

This chain joins TRBV18 and TRBJ2-1; 9 nucleotides align to TRBD1. This CDR3 is built from 19 residues. Germline values: CDR1 KGHSH, CDR2 LQKENI. Trimming at V came to 3 bases and at J to 2 bases, leaving 14 bases not matched to a gene. CDR3 coding DNA: TGTGCCAGCTCACCTCGGGACAGGGATGCAGTTGGGGCCTACAATGAGCAGTTCTTC. This sequence encodes CASSPRDRDAVGAYNEQFF.

A few counts support this clone. This sequence joins TRBV7-9 and TRBJ1-1, with 9 nucleotides matching TRBD1. The J segment lost 1 base and the V segment lost 4 bases, leaving 4 bases of the junction unmatched. Germline values: CDR1 SEHNR, CDR2 FQNEAQ (reference sequence). This CDR3 contains 15 residues. CDR3 DNA sequence: TGTGCCAGCAGCTACCCGGGACAGGGGAACACTGAAGCTTTCTTT. It specifies CASSYPGQGNTEAFF.

The chain recombines TRBV5-5 with TRBJ2-2; D gene uncertain. Germline V gene data show CDR1 as SGHKS and CDR2 as YYEKEE (reference sequence). The CDR3 totals 15 residues. V lost 1 base and J lost 0, with 7 bases in between. Written as DNA, the CDR3 is TGTGCCAGCAGCTTGACAGCCTCGAACACCGGGGAGCTGTTTTTT. This gives the protein CASSLTASNTGELFF.

The CDR3 here is CASSQLAGGLSYNEQFF. The CDR3 DNA is TGTGCCAGCAGCCAACTAGCGGGGGGGCTGTCGTACAATGAGCAGTTCTTC. This chain connects TRBV5-4 to TRBJ2-1; TRBD2 aligns across 13 bases. Looked up from germline, CDR1 is SGHNT and CDR2 is YYREEE (reference sequence). There are 17 residues in the CDR3. Germline trimming cut 4 bases from V and 4 bases from J; bases unmatched to any gene: 8.

The chain recombines TRBV5-1 with TRBJ1-6; 12 nucleotides align to TRBD1. CDR3 length: 15 amino acids. The V segment lost 5 bases and the J segment 10 bases; nucleotides outside the gene matches: 7. Germline assignment: CDR1 SGHRS and CDR2 YFSETQ. Here the CDR3 DNA reads TGCGCCAGCAGTTTGCCGGGACAGGGGGCCTCACCCCTCCACTTT. This codes for CASSLPGQGASPLHF.

The chain joins TRBV18 to TRBJ2-7; D is undetermined. CDR3 length equals 14 residues. V was clipped by 4 bases and J by 0 bases, with 10 bases between them. Germline V CDR1 and CDR2: KGHSH, LQKENI. DNA of the CDR3: TGTGCCAGCTCACTTATGTTGGCCTCCTACGAGCAGTACTTC. Its protein is CASSLMLASYEQYF.

The count of this clone is one. This sequence joins TRBV11-3 and TRBJ1-1; TRBD1 might be the D (5 bases). CDR1 is SGHNT, CDR2 YENEEA, per germline. V lost 3 bases, J lost 11 bases, and 16 bases lay in between. The CDR3 is made up of 13 amino acids. CDR3 amino acids: CASSFEEGRIAFF. In nucleotides, the CDR3 is TGTGCCAGCAGCTTCGAAGAGGGGAGAATCGCTTTCTTT.

The V call is TRBV28, the J call TRBJ1-6; the D is unclear. Trimming took 4 bases from V and 7 from J, leaving 5 bases between them. Germline V gene lookup returns CDR1 MDHEN and CDR2 SYDVKM. The CDR3 contains 12 residues. In nucleotides, the CDR3 is TGTGCCAGCAGTTCCACGAATTCACCCCTCCACTTT. Its protein is CASSSTNSPLHF.

The chain uses TRBV19 and TRBJ1-6; weak D call: TRBD1 (6 bases). The CDR3 spans 14 residues. In germline, CDR1 is LNHDA, CDR2 SQIVND (reference sequence). V lost 6 bases, J lost 6 bases, and 12 bases lay in between. For the CDR3, the DNA is TGTGCCAGTAGCCAGGGGCGCACTAATTCACCCCTCCACTTT. As protein: CASSQGRTNSPLHF.

V and J are TRBV18 and TRBJ2-3, with D unclear. The length of the CDR3 is 13 residues. V lost 4 bases, J lost 6 bases, and 11 bases lay in between. Looked up from germline, CDR1 is KGHSH and CDR2 is LQKENI. CDR3 coding DNA: TGTGCCAGCTCACGCCCACAGCCTGATACGCAGTATTTT. This gives the protein CASSRPQPDTQYF.

The rearrangement uses TRBV5-1 and TRBJ1-2, with unresolved D. The length of the CDR3 is 13 residues. Trimming shortened V by 2 bases and J by 8 bases, and 13 bases separated the two germline ends. In germline, CDR1 is SGHRS, CDR2 YFSETQ. CDR3 in amino acids: CASSFESLRGYTF. The CDR3 DNA reads TGCGCCAGCAGCTTCGAATCTCTGAGGGGCTACACCTTC.

Written as DNA, the CDR3 is TGTGCCAGCAGCTTTTTTCCGGGACTCGCAGTGGACGAGCAGTACTTC. It codes for CASSFFPGLAVDEQYF. V gene TRBV7-9 combines with J gene TRBJ2-7; D perhaps matches TRBD2 (6 bases). V lost 3 bases and J 5 bases, leaving 20 bases between the germline ends. This CDR3 contains 16 residues. Germline CDR1 SEHNR, CDR2 FQNEAQ (reference sequence).

The rearrangement links TRBV5-4 to TRBJ2-1; 8 bases match TRBD2. The CDR3 has 13 residues. Germline assignment: CDR1 SGHNT and CDR2 YYREEE (reference sequence). The V gene end was trimmed by 7 bases and the J gene end by 8 bases; junction bases not matched to a gene: 8. The CDR3 DNA is TGTGCCAGCTCTAGTCTAGCGGGTGATGAGCAGTTCTTC. Its translation: CASSSLAGDEQFF.

J is TRBJ2-2 and V is TRBV14; D remains ambiguous. Between the trimmed V and J ends, which lost 3 bases and 8 bases, there was a span of 13 bases. Per germline, CDR1 SGHDN and CDR2 FVKESK. This CDR3 comprises 14 residues. The CDR3 coding sequence is TGTGCCAGCAGCCAGTTGAGCCTCGTTGGGGAGCTGTTTTTT. Translating gives CASSQLSLVGELFF.

The chain recombines TRBV4-3 with TRBJ2-5; 8 bases agree with TRBD2. Germline assignment: CDR1 LGHNA and CDR2 YSLEER. The CDR3 runs 18 residues. J was trimmed by 5 bases and V by 0 bases; bases with no gene match: 14. The CDR3 loop reads CASSQDTSGGATGETQYF. CDR3 coding DNA: TGCGCCAGCAGCCAAGATACCAGCGGGGGCGCTACTGGGGAGACCCAGTACTTC.

Written as DNA, the CDR3 is TGTGCCAGCAGTTCGATTAACCGTGGGACAGGCCTTGATGGCTACACCTTC. Translated: CASSSINRGTGLDGYTF. The chain has TRBV28 and TRBJ1-2; 8 nucleotides line up with TRBD1. Germline CDR1 is MDHEN and CDR2 is SYDVKM. After removal of 4 bases from V and 6 bases from J, the junction contained 16 bases not matched to a gene. The CDR3 sequence is 17 residues long.

This chain uses TRBV5-1 with TRBJ2-1, with TRBD2 matching 12 bases. Germline CDR1 and CDR2: SGHRS and YFSETQ. This CDR3 contains 18 residues. Unmatched junction bases numbered 13, after V lost 1 base and J lost 8 bases. Here the CDR3 DNA reads TGCGCCAGCAGCTTGAGGCTAGCGGGGGGGCAACGACAAGATGAGCAGTTCTTC. This gives the protein CASSLRLAGGQRQDEQFF. Full variable domain (rest looked up from reference TRBV5-1 and TRBJ2-1): KAGVTQTPRYLIKTRGQQVTLSCSPISGHRSVSWYQQTPGQGLQFLFEYFSETQRNKGNFPGRFSGRQFSNSRSEMNVSTLELGDSALYLCASSLRLAGGQRQDEQFFGPGTRLTVL.

The chain employs TRBV4-2 and TRBJ2-1, with 9 bases matching TRBD2. The J segment lost 10 bases and the V segment lost 4 bases, leaving 20 bases of the junction unmatched. CDR1 and CDR2 (germline): LGHNA, YNFKEQ. This CDR3 comprises 18 residues. The CDR3 region is CASSPYKIAGDPGEEQFF. DNA for the CDR3: TGTGCCAGCAGCCCCTATAAGATAGCGGGGGACCCGGGGGAAGAGCAGTTCTTC.

The rearrangement joins TRBV7-2 to TRBJ2-1; possibly TRBD1 or TRBD2 for D (5 bases each). Germline V gene data show CDR1 as SGHTA and CDR2 as FQGNSA. The CDR3 has 13 residues. V lost 5 bases and J 5 bases, leaving 10 bases between the germline ends. DNA for the CDR3: TGTGCCAGCAGCCTGGGACCTAACAATGAGCAGTTCTTC. Its translation is CASSLGPNNEQFF.

The chain recombines TRBV11-1 with TRBJ1-2; 7 bases are shared with TRBD1. Trimming at V came to 9 bases and at J to 4 bases, leaving 17 bases not matched to a gene. CDR1 and CDR2 from the germline V gene are SGHAT and FQDESV (reference sequence). The CDR3 totals 16 residues. The CDR3, as DNA: TGTGCCAGGGGGGGGGACAGCATACGCATCCCCTATGGCTACACCTTC. This gives the protein CARGGDSIRIPYGYTF. Based on the CDR3 plus reference TRBV11-1 and TRBJ1-2, the full variable domain is EAEVAQSPRYKITEKSQAVAFWCDPISGHATLYWYRQILGQGPELLVQFQDESVVDDSQLPKDRFSAERLKGVDSTLKIQPAELGDSAMYLCARGGDSIRIPYGYTFGSGTRLTVV.

The chain couples TRBV5-1 to TRBJ2-3, with a weak D call TRBD2 (6 bases). This CDR3 is built from 15 residues. Germline loops: CDR1 SGHRS, CDR2 YFSETQ. Deletions cut 3 bases from V and 5 bases from J, with 16 bases between. The CDR3 sequence: CASSYRQKEGDTQYF. CDR3 in DNA: TGCGCCAGCAGCTATAGGCAGAAGGAGGGAGATACGCAGTATTTT.

This clone was detected once. The chain couples TRBV29-1 to TRBJ1-5; D possibly corresponds to TRBD1 (5 bases). The V end was cut by 4 bases, the J end by 1 base, with 5 bases between. This CDR3 is built from 12 residues. The germline gives CDR1 SQVTM, CDR2 ANQGSEA. CDR3 protein: CSVGGSNQPQHF. The DNA of the CDR3 is TGCAGCGTTGGGGGGAGCAATCAGCCCCAGCATTTT.

The chain recombines TRBV23-1 with TRBJ2-7, with D possibly TRBD2 on 6 matching bases. TRBV23-1 is designated an ORF whose function remains uncertain. The V and J ends lost 5 bases and 1 base respectively, with 24 bases between them. This CDR3 contains 18 residues. The CDR3 nucleotides read TGCGCCAGCAGTTTTTTCCTGACATCTAGCGCACTTTCCTACGAGCAGTACTTC. Protein: CASSFFLTSSALSYEQYF.